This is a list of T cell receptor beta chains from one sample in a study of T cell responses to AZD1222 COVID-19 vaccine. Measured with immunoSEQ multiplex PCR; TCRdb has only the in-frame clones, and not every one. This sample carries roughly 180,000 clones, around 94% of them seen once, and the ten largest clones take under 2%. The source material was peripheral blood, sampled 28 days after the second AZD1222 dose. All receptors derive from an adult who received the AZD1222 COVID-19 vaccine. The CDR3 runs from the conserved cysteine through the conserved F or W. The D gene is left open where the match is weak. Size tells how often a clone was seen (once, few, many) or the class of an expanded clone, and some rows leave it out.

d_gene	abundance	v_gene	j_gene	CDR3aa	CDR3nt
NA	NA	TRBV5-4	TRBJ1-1	CASSQKGLTEAFF	TGTGCCAGCAGCCAAAAGGGGTTGACTGAAGCTTTCTTT
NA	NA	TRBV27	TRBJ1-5	CASSLRVDQPQHF	TGTGCCAGCAGTTTAAGGGTGGATCAGCCCCAGCATTTT
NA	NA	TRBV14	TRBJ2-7	CASSQRWSSYEQYF	TGTGCCAGCAGCCAAAGGTGGAGCTCCTACGAGCAGTACTTC
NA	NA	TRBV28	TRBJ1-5	CAATQGPGAGNQPQHF	TGTGCCGCCACCCAGGGACCGGGCGCGGGCAATCAGCCCCAGCATTTT
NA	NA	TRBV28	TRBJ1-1	CASSLGRLNTEAFF	TGTGCCAGCAGTTTAGGGCGATTGAACACTGAAGCTTTCTTT
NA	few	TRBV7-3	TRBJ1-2	CASSQGAGYGYTF	TGTGCCAGCAGCCAAGGGGCTGGCTATGGCTACACCTTC
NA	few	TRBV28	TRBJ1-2	CAAYGQYGYTF	TGTGCCGCATACGGGCAGTATGGCTACACCTTC
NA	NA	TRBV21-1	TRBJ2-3	CASSAKRRGGRSDTQYF	TGTGCCAGCAGCGCCAAAAGACGGGGGGGCCGGTCAGATACGCAGTATTTT
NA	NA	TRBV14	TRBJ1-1	CASSHGAHGTEAFF	TGTGCCAGCAGCCACGGGGCCCACGGCACTGAAGCTTTCTTT
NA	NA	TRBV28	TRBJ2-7	CASSLSVSSYEQYF	TGTGCCAGCAGTTTATCAGTGAGCTCCTACGAGCAGTACTTC
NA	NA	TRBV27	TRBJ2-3	CASSLSKGVTTDTQYF	TGTGCCAGCAGTTTATCGAAGGGGGTGACCACAGATACGCAGTATTTT
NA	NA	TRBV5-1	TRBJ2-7	CASSLKGHLSSYEQYF	TGCGCCAGCAGCTTGAAGGGACACCTTAGCTCCTACGAGCAGTACTTC
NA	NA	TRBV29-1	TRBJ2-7	CSVGGSWGSYEQYF	TGCAGCGTTGGGGGCAGTTGGGGCTCCTACGAGCAGTACTTC
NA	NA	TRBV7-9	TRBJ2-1	CASSLVYNEQFF	TGTGCCAGCAGCTTAGTATACAATGAGCAGTTCTTC
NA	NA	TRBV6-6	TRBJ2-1	CASTYAGSYNEQFF	TGTGCCAGCACCTATGCAGGCTCCTACAATGAGCAGTTCTTC
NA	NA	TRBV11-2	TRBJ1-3	CASSPSRRGGNTIYF	TGTGCCAGCAGCCCATCTAGGAGGGGCGGAAACACCATATATTTT
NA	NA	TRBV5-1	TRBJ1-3	CASSLQSSGNTIYF	TGCGCCAGCAGCCTTCAAAGCTCTGGAAACACCATATATTTT
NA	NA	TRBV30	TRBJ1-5	CAWSRGRDQPQHF	TGTGCCTGGAGTAGGGGGAGGGATCAGCCCCAGCATTTT
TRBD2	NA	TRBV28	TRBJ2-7	CASSAPGLAYEQYF	TGTGCCAGCAGTGCACCGGGACTAGCATACGAGCAGTACTTC
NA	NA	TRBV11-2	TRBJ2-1	CASSLVGGGGAAEQFF	TGTGCCAGCAGCTTAGTGGGCGGAGGGGGGGCGGCAGAGCAGTTCTTC
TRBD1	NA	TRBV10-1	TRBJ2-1	CASSEGTGGSPYNEQFF	TGCGCCAGCAGTGAGGGGACAGGGGGCAGTCCCTACAATGAGCAGTTCTTC
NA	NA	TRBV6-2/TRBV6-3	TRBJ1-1	CASSFWTNTEAFF	TGTGCCAGCAGTTTCTGGACGAACACTGAAGCTTTCTTT
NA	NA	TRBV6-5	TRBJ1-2	CASSYGGNNYGYTF	TGTGCCAGCAGTTACGGGGGTAATAACTATGGCTACACCTTC
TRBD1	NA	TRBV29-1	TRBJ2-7	CSGGQPDRYEQYF	TGCAGCGGGGGACAGCCTGATCGCTACGAGCAGTACTTC
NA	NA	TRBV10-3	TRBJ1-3	CAISDVSPSSGNTIYF	TGTGCCATCAGTGACGTCAGCCCATCCTCTGGAAACACCATATATTTT
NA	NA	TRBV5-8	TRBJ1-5	CASSLGPRATDQPQHF	TGTGCCAGCAGCTTGGGTCCGAGAGCCACCGATCAGCCCCAGCATTTT
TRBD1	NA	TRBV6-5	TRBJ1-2	CASSSGTGVNYGYTF	TGTGCCAGCAGTTCCGGGACAGGGGTTAACTATGGCTACACCTTC
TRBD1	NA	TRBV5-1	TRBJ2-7	CASSLGQGAREQYF	TGCGCCAGCAGCTTGGGGCAGGGGGCGCGTGAGCAGTACTTC
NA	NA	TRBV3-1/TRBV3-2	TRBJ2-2	CASSQLANTGELFF	TGTGCCAGCAGCCAACTCGCGAACACCGGGGAGCTGTTTTTT
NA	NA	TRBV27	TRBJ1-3	CASSLFRGNTIYF	TGTGCCAGCAGTTTATTTCGAGGAAACACCATATATTTT
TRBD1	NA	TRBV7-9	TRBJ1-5	CASSLSTGVWGNQPQHF	TGTGCCAGCAGCTTATCTACAGGGGTTTGGGGCAATCAGCCCCAGCATTTT
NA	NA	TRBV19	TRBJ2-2	CASSRGSARAYTGELFF	TGTGCCAGTAGTAGGGGGTCGGCCAGGGCTTACACCGGGGAGCTGTTTTTT
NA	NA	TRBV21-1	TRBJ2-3	CASSKAHGKGGPTDTQYF	TGTGCCAGCAGCAAAGCGCACGGTAAGGGCGGCCCCACAGATACGCAGTATTTT
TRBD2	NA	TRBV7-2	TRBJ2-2	CASSSTSGTNTGELFF	TGTGCCAGCAGCTCGACTAGCGGTACGAACACCGGGGAGCTGTTTTTT
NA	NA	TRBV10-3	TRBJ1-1	CAISSPTEAFF	TGTGCCATCTCGAGTCCCACTGAAGCTTTCTTT
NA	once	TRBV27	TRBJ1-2	CASTLFRLSYGYTF	TGTGCCAGCACCCTTTTCCGTCTTTCTTATGGCTACACCTTC
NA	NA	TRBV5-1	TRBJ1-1	CASSLDSGMNTEAFF	TGCGCCAGCAGCTTGGACTCGGGGATGAACACTGAAGCTTTCTTT
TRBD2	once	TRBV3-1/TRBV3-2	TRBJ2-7	CASSPLETSGGPPYEQYF	TGTGCCAGCAGCCCCCTCGAGACTAGCGGGGGGCCTCCCTACGAGCAGTACTTC
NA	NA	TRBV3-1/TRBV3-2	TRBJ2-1	CASSREPLSYNEQFF	TGTGCCAGCAGCCGAGAACCACTTTCCTACAATGAGCAGTTCTTC
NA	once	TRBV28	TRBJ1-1	CASTPTNTEAFF	TGTGCCAGCACGCCCACCAACACTGAAGCTTTCTTT
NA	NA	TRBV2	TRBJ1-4	CASSEEGGEKLFF	TGTGCCAGCAGTGAAGAGGGAGGGGAAAAACTGTTTTTT
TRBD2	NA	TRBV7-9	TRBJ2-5	CASSPRGLAGRFLETQYF	TGTGCCAGCAGCCCCAGAGGCCTAGCGGGAAGGTTTTTAGAGACCCAGTACTTC
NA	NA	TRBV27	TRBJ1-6	CASTDTGGSPLHF	TGTGCCAGCACTGACACCGGAGGTTCACCCCTCCACTTT
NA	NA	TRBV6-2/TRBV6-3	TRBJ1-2	CASSQSAGGLYGYTF	TGTGCCAGCAGCCAATCTGCCGGGGGGCTCTATGGCTACACCTTC
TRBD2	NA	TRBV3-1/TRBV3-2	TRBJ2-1	CASSQIPGREEQFF	TGTGCCAGCAGCCAAATCCCGGGGCGGGAGGAGCAGTTCTTC
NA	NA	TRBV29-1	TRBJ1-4	CSVEGTGKSGNEKLFF	TGCAGCGTTGAGGGCACAGGGAAATCGGGTAATGAAAAACTGTTTTTT
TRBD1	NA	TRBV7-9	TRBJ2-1	CASSYDRASYNEQFF	TGTGCCAGCAGCTATGACAGGGCCTCCTACAATGAGCAGTTCTTC